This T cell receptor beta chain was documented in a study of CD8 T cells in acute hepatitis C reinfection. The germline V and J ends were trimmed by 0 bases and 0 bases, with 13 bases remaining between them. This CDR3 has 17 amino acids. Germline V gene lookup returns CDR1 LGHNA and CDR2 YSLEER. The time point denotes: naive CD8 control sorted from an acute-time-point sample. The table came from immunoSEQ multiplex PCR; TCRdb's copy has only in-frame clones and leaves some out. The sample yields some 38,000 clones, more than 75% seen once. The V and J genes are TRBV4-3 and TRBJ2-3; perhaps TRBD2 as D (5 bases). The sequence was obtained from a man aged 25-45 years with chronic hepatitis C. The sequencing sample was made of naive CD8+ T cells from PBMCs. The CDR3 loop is CASSQDHVASSTDTQYF. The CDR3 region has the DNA TGCGCCAGCAGCCAAGATCACGTGGCTAGCAGCACAGATACGCAGTATTTT.